This TCR beta chain was retrieved from a study of metastatic and nonmetastatic thyroid tumors. Study overall: Where malignant and benign thyroid patients were concerned, repertoires were compared across blood and tumor or nodule tissue.

TCRdb re-analyzed the PCR reads using MiXCR. The sample has about 53,000 clones, 20% to 25% seen once. Germline V gives CDR1 LGHDT, CDR2 YNNKEL (reference sequence). V was pared by 4 bases and J by 5 bases, with 5 bases between. This CDR3 comprises 11 residues. Until they underwent thyroid surgery, no patient had received any treatment. This clone was detected ten times or more. The rearrangement joins TRBV3-1 to TRBJ2-5; D gene unclear. This receptor was obtained from a female donor with papillary thyroid cancer or a benign thyroid nodule (not recorded which). Some clones in this sample may be carry-over from other donors' samples. The source material was blood. CDR3 region: CASSLRETQYF. The CDR3 DNA reads TGTGCCAGCAGCCTCCGGGAGACCCAGTACTTC.